This T cell receptor (beta chain) was sequenced during a study of T cell responses to AZD1222 COVID-19 vaccine (dated by TCRdb to the early 2020s). Regarding the complete study: AZD1222 recipients with second doses at about 4 weeks or about 12 weeks were pooled, because spike-specific TCR depth and breadth did not differ between schedules. TCR sequencing was performed for more than 230 trial participants, of whom 200 to 210 were given two doses of AZD1222 and 26 were given two doses of MenACWY control vaccine. Trial participants were enrolled by age into 18-55, 56-69 and 70-plus year subgroups, with approximately 160, 26 and 62 TCR-sequenced participants respectively.

Sample time point, as interpreted from the label and publication: baseline before first vaccination. Vaccinee samples came from UK trials COV001 and COV002, including a single-blind randomized controlled phase 2/3 trial of AZD1222 (ChAdOx1 nCoV-19) in healthy adults. Trial participant PBMC samples were collected at day 0 and day 28 after the second dose for TCRbeta chain sequencing. Study-level results and caveats: Vaccine-associated CD4 TCRs spanned the whole spike protein, with dominant responses in regions 160-218 and 743-854. Conclusions about previously exposed vaccinees are limited, since just six AZD1222 recipients were seropositive for SARS-CoV-2 at baseline. In the small 56-69-year group, the increase in depth fell short of significance, most likely because of low power. Because no samples from the day 14 peak response were available, repertoires could be characterized only after the peak T cell response. Reportedly, close to half of the unique spike-specific TCRs recognized epitopes lying outside the regions that are mutated in the B.1.351 and B.1.1.7 variants. Participants were mostly white British, with more females than males. The authors suggested clonal diversity may have been underestimated. A significant rise in spike-specific TCR breadth and depth was observed after two AZD1222 doses relative to day 0 and relative to MenACWY recipients.

Note on this clone: Its recognized antigen is unknown. No much larger clone exists at a distance of one base, and base qualities are not known.

V lost 6 bases and J lost 4 bases; the stretch between them is 19 bases long. The CDR3 covers 15 residues, taking in both the cysteine and the phenylalanine. The CDR3 DNA has 45 bases and is translated from base 1. CDR1 and CDR2, looked up from the germline V gene (reference sequence), are GTSNPN and SVGIG. The CDR3 regions of human TCRbeta chains were analyzed by immunosequencing. The source study handled its data this way. Repertoire TCRs were checked for matches against a reference library of SARS-CoV-2-specific TCRs that had been generated using the MIRA antigen-specificity platform. Breadth was defined as the fraction of unique TCRs that were SARS-CoV-2-associated. Depth was defined as the fraction of total T cells that were SARS-CoV-2-associated. Using the MIRA data, every spike-specific TCR was mapped to the spike region that the TCR reacted to and assigned to either a CD4 or a CD8 class. Log10-transformed breadth and depth values were compared by one-way ANOVA with Sidak's multiple comparisons tests. TCRdb provides this immuneACCESS table in a form limited to in-frame rearrangements. Some clones are lacking; in checked studies, under half of them reflect an unresolved V gene, and why the rest are absent is not known. V, J and clone size are those of that table, while D and trimming were read from the DNA. Counted in this sample were around 130,000 clones; about 90% of them appeared once. 5.4% of the sample is taken by the ten largest.

The TCR was taken from an adult in good health. The material sequenced was peripheral blood, taken on day 0 of AZD1222 vaccination. The chain employs TRBV30 and TRBJ1-3, with TRBD1 perhaps the D gene, on 5 matching bases. The CDR3 here reads CACQRFGQGGNTIYF. The sequenced DNA is TGTGCCTGCCAACGTTTTGGGCAGGGAGGAAACACCATATATTTT.